This TCR beta chain was obtained from a study of blood T cells in healthy people across ages. Study-wide points: Unsorted PBMC input precluded a conclusive naive versus antigen-experienced comparison. Correlation between TCR beta diversity and naive T cell percentage was strong.

V dropped 0 bases and J dropped 4 bases, with 14 bases sitting between them. This CDR3 has 15 residues. Germline V gene lookup returns CDR1 DFQATT and CDR2 SNEGSKA (reference sequence). About this clonotype itself: Its cognate antigen is unknown.

Next came a second PCR, run for about 6 to 11 cycles, which used a sample-barcoded 5' primer along with a J-beta primer mix. Every cDNA was tagged by a template-switch adaptor with 12 random nucleotides. TCRdb re-called the 5' RACE reads with MiXCR, one entry per CDR3 protein. This sample yields over 950,000 distinct CDR3 sequences, of which around two fifths are seen a single time; under 15% belongs to the top ten. They isolated at least 6 million PBMCs from each sample. This chain connects TRBV20-1 to TRBJ2-3, with D maybe TRBD1 (5 bases). Sequencing used blood. This receptor was identified in a man between 18 and 29 years old in good health. CDR3 DNA sequence: TGCAGTGCTAGAGATATGACAGTGGGTCCAGATACGCAGTATTTT. It yields the protein CSARDMTVGPDTQYF.